One sample yielded the 3 T cell receptor beta chains listed below, sequenced in a study of T-cell memory formation after mild COVID-19. TCRdb called the 5' RACE reads again in MiXCR, with one record for every CDR3 protein. Of approximately 44,000 distinct CDR3 sequences detected, 7.3% appear once; the ten largest clones hold 1.4% to 1.5%. Sequencing was performed on PBMCs or a T cell subset sorted from them (not recorded which). These TCRs come from a man aged 18 to 29 who had mild COVID-19 (a few samples of this study predate the infection). Cell type and time point are not known.

This clonotype was found a few times. This sequence joins TRBV6-5 and TRBJ2-5; D remains unclear. The CDR3 is made up of 14 amino acids. Trimming stripped 6 bases from V and 5 bases from J, with 16 bases between. Germline CDR1 is MNHEY and CDR2 is SVGAGI. The CDR3 DNA reads as TGTGCCAGCAGGGTAGTGGGTTTGACGGAGACCCAGTACTTC. This codes for CASRVVGLTETQYF.

The chain carries TRBV6-5 and TRBJ1-3, with unresolved D. CDR3 length equals 14 residues. Trimming removed 6 bases at V and 7 bases at J, with 16 bases between. Germline V gene lookup returns CDR1 MNHEY and CDR2 SVGAGI. The DNA for the CDR3 is TGTGCCAGCAGAGGCCGGGCTCGTGGGAACACCATATATTTT. It yields the protein CASRGRARGNTIYF.

In its sample, this clonotype was seen many times. This rearrangement joins TRBV5-1 to TRBJ2-2, with D tentatively TRBD1 (6 bases). Trimming cost V 0 bases and J 4 bases, with 13 bases left between them. The germline V gene encodes CDR1 SGHRS and CDR2 YFSETQ. CDR3 length: 16 residues. The CDR3 DNA reads as TGCGCCAGCAGCTTGGCCTTAGGGACAATCACCGGGGAGCTGTTTTTT. Translated, it gives CASSLALGTITGELFF.